A single sample is the source of the 3 T cell receptor beta chains below, sequenced in a study of cytomegalovirus exposure and HLA in healthy donors (dated by TCRdb to the late 2010s). Preparation of the library involved the immunoSEQ multiplex PCR assay. The multiplex PCR relied on a mix of 60 forward primers for TCR Vbeta segments and 13 reverse primers for TCR Jbeta segments. TCRdb's version of the immuneACCESS table is confined to in-frame rearrangements and falls short of the full clone set. An unresolved V gene accounts for under half of the shortfall where checked; the remainder is of unknown origin. The sample table records some 140,000 clones; roughly 83% of these occur just once. Approximately 3% of the sample comes from the top ten. Sequenced input: PBMCs. The origin of the receptors is a female donor in good health and CMV-seronegative.

This chain uses TRBV5-6 with TRBJ1-5; no reliable D call. V was cut by 0 bases and J by 0 bases, with 10 bases left in between. The germline V gene has CDR1 SGHDT and CDR2 YYEEEE. This CDR3 has 16 residues. CDR3 protein: CASSLEARDSNQPQHF. The CDR3 nucleotides read TGTGCCAGCAGCTTGGAAGCGAGGGATAGCAATCAGCCCCAGCATTTT.

This chain's CDR3 is CASRDRGYEQYF. The CDR3 coding sequence is TGCGCCAGCCGGGACAGGGGCTACGAGCAGTACTTC. The gene calls are TRBV5-1 and TRBJ2-7; 10 bases are a match to TRBD1. The CDR3 spans 12 residues. The trim removed 7 bases at V and 3 bases at J, leaving 1 base unmatched. The germline V gene encodes CDR1 SGHRS and CDR2 YFSETQ.

CDR3 sequence: CASSLSQNNEQFF. CDR3 DNA: TGTGCCAGCAGCTTAAGCCAAAACAATGAGCAGTTCTTC. This rearrangement joins TRBV11-2 to TRBJ2-1; D is unclear. The CDR3 runs to 13 residues. V was shortened by 2 bases and J by 5 bases, with 7 bases between the two germline ends. Germline V gene data show CDR1 as SGHAT and CDR2 as FQNNGV. Full variable domain (missing parts from reference TRBV11-2 and TRBJ2-1): EAGVAQSPRYKIIEKRQSVAFWCNPISGHATLYWYQQILGQGPKLLIQFQNNGVVDDSQLPKDRFSAERLKGVDSTLKIQPAKLEDSAVYLCASSLSQNNEQFFGPGTRLTVL.